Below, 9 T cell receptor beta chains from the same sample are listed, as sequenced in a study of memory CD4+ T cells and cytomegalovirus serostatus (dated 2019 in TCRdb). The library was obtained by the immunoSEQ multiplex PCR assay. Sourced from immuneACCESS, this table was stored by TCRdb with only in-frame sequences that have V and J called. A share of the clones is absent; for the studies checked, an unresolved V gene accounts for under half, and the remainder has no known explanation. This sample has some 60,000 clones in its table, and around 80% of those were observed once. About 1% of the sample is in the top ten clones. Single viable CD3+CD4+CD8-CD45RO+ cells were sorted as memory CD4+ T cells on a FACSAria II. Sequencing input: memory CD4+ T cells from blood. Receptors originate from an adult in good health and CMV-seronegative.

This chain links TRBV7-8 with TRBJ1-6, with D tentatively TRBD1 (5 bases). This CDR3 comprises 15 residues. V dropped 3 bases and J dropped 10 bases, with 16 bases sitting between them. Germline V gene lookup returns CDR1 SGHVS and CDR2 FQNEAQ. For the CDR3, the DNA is TGTGCCAGCAGCTTCCTTGACGGGGGTGGCTCACCCCTCCACTTT. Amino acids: CASSFLDGGGSPLHF.

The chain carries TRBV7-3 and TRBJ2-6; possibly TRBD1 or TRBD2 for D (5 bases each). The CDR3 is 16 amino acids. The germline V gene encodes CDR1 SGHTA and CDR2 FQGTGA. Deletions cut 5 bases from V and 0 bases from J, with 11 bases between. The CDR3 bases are TGTGCCAGCAGCCCATGGGACGGCTCTGGGGCCAACGTCCTGACTTTC. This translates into CASSPWDGSGANVLTF.

In DNA, the CDR3 is TGTGCCAGCAGCCAACCACAGCCAGCTGAAGCTTTCTTT. Protein: CASSQPQPAEAFF. The gene calls are TRBV14 and TRBJ1-1, with D unclear. Germline V gene sequence: CDR1 SGHDN, CDR2 FVKESK. CDR3 length: 13 amino acids. V was pared by 2 bases and J by 6 bases, with 10 bases between. The entire variable domain, with the rest obtained from reference TRBV14 and TRBJ1-1, is as follows: EAGVTQFPSHSVIEKGQTVTLRCDPISGHDNLYWYRRVMGKEIKFLLHFVKESKQDESGMPNNRFLAERTGGTYSTLKVQPAELEDSGVYFCASSQPQPAEAFFGQGTRLTVV.

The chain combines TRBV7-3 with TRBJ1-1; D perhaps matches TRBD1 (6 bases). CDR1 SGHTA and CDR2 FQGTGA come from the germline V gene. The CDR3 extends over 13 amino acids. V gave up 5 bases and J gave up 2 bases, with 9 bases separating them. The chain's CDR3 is CASSEGHNTEAFF. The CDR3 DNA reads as TGTGCCAGCAGCGAGGGACATAACACTGAAGCTTTCTTT.

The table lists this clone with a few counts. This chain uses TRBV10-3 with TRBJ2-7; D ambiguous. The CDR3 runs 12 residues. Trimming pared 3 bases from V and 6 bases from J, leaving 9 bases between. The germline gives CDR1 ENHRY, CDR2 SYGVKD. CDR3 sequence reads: CAISEGLGEQYF. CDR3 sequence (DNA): TGTGCCATCAGTGAAGGATTAGGCGAGCAGTACTTC.

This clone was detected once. The CDR3 region has the DNA TGTGCCAGCAGGCGACAGAGAGATAACACTGAAGCTTTCTTT. Translation gives CASRRQRDNTEAFF. V and J are TRBV6-5 and TRBJ1-1; TRBD1 is a possible D gene (5 bases). V lost 6 bases to trimming and J lost 2 bases, with 13 bases between them. Germline CDR1 and CDR2: MNHEY and SVGAGI. CDR3 size: 14 residues.

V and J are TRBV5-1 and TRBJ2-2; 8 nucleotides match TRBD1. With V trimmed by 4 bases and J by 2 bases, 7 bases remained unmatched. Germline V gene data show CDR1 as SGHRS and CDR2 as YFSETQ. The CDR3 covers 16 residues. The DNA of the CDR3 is TGCGCCAGCAGCCACACAGGGGGTCGCAACACCGGGGAGCTGTTTTTT. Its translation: CASSHTGGRNTGELFF. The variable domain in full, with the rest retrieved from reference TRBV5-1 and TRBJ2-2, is KAGVTQTPRYLIKTRGQQVTLSCSPISGHRSVSWYQQTPGQGLQFLFEYFSETQRNKGNFPGRFSGRQFSNSRSEMNVSTLELGDSALYLCASSHTGGRNTGELFFGEGSRLTVL.

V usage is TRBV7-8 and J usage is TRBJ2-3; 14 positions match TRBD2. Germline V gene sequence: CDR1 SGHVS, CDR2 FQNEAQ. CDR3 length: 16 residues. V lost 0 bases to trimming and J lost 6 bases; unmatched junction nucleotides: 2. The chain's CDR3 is CASSLAWTSGRDTQYF. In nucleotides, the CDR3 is TGTGCCAGCAGCTTAGCGTGGACTAGCGGGAGGGATACGCAGTATTTT. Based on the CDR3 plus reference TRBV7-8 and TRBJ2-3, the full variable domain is GAGVSQSPRYKVAKRGQDVALRCDPISGHVSLFWYQQALGQGPEFLTYFQNEAQLDKSGLPSDRFFAERPEGSVSTLKIQRTQQEDSAVYLCASSLAWTSGRDTQYFGPGTRLTVL.

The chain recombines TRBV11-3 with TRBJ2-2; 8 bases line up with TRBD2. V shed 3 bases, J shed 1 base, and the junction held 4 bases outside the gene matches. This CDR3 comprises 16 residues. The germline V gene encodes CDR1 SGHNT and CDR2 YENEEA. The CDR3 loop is CASSLSGGLNTGELFF. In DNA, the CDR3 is TGTGCCAGCAGCTTGTCGGGAGGGTTGAACACCGGGGAGCTGTTTTTT.